The text below deals with one T cell receptor beta chain. Its matching antigen is unknown. The data were taken from a study of OX40 agonist ivuxolimab in advanced cancers. V lost 1 base to trimming and J lost 3 bases, with 10 bases between them. This CDR3 region has 14 residues. Germline V lookup: CDR1 SGHRS, CDR2 YFSETQ. The repertoire was sequenced with immunoSEQ multiplex PCR; TCRdb's copy has only in-frame clones and lacks some. The sample lists under 70,000 clones; around 90% were seen once. Study-wide points: Researchers did not determine the expanded peripheral T cells' antigen specificity.

The gene calls are TRBV5-1 and TRBJ1-2, with a possible D match to TRBD1 (5 bases). The clonotype originates from an adult with an advanced solid tumor such as melanoma, head and neck, liver or kidney cancer. The sequences come from CD4+ or CD8+ T cells sorted from blood, collected in a trial of the OX40 agonist ivuxolimab. CDR3 sequence: CASSLQGSDYGYTF. The CDR3 nucleotides are TGCGCCAGCAGCTTGCAGGGATCTGACTATGGCTACACCTTC.